This T cell receptor (beta chain) was identified in a study of T cells expressing NK-cell markers. Study-wide background: The TCR beta repertoires were obtained from sorted CD3+CD56+NKG2C+, CD3+CD56+NKG2C- and CD3+CD56-NKG2C+ T cells. Study-level results: About 1.0-7.5% of CD8+ T cells in over five donors belonged to dominant NKG2C+ clonotypes. Evidence did not settle whether expanded NKG2C+ T cell clones targeted HCMV.

Note on this clonotype: Its antigen is unidentified.

TCRdb reprocessed the 5' RACE reads and reports one entry per CDR3 protein, with no DNA. This sample contains some 600,000 distinct CDR3 sequences. The length of the CDR3 is 13 residues. The germline gives CDR1 ENHRY, CDR2 SYGVKD. Sequencing was performed on blood T cells: a sorted CD56 or NKG2C T cell subset, CD4+ or CD8+ T cells, or bulk PBMC T cells (not recorded which). This receptor was obtained from a man between 18 and 35 years old in good health. The chain joins TRBV10-3 to TRBJ2-1; the D gene TCRdb calls, TRBD1, cannot be checked with no DNA. This CDR3 reads CAISEDRGQEQFF.